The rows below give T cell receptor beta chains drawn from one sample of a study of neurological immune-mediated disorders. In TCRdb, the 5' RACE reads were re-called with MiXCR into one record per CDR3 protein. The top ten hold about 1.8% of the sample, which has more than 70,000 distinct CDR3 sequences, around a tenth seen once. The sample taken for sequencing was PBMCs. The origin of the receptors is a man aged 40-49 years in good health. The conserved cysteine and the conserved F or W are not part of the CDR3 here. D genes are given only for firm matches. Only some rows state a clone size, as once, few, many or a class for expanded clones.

ASSSEGNNQPQH	NA	TRBJ1-5	TRBV5-5	many
ATHRDGNTGELF	NA	TRBJ2-2	TRBV10-3	many
ASSLDTGGSYNEQF	TRBD1	TRBJ2-1	TRBV5-6	many
ATGQGSVNTEAF	TRBD1	TRBJ1-1	TRBV10-3	many
SVEQNTEAF	NA	TRBJ1-1	TRBV29-1	many
ASRDIDRGLTEAF	TRBD1	TRBJ1-1	TRBV7-2	many
ASETGAYTEAF	NA	TRBJ1-1	TRBV5-1	once
SVEAGTGETQY	NA	TRBJ2-5	TRBV29-1	many
ASSQDRAGEQY	TRBD1	TRBJ2-7	TRBV3-1	many
ASSYTGRVETQY	NA	TRBJ2-5	TRBV6-6	many
ASSGSGGLANEQF	TRBD2	TRBJ2-1	TRBV5-5	many
ASRGQGTVNEQF	TRBD1	TRBJ2-1	TRBV3-1	many
ASSPDRVYGYT	TRBD1	TRBJ1-2	TRBV7-2	many
AWSPDGSNQPQN	NA	TRBJ1-5	TRBV30	NA
SARDPAGDYNEQF	TRBD2	TRBJ2-1	TRBV20-1	many
ASSSAYKNIQY	NA	TRBJ2-4	TRBV7-2	many
ASSTTGTGYNEQF	TRBD1	TRBJ2-1	TRBV9	many
SAPAPTGELF	NA	TRBJ2-2	TRBV20-1	many
ATSREANTEAI	NA	TRBJ1-1	TRBV15	NA
ASAREGIGTEAF	NA	TRBJ1-1	TRBV9	NA
SARDVSPTDTQY	NA	TRBJ2-3	TRBV20-1	many
ASGLTQLTPNTEAF	NA	TRBJ1-1	TRBV12-5	NA
ASSRLAGLSYNEQF	TRBD2	TRBJ2-1	TRBV2	NA
ASSGPGVDYT	NA	TRBJ1-2	TRBV12-3/TRBV12-4	many
SAWTSEGSSYNEQF	TRBD2	TRBJ2-1	TRBV20-1	few
ASSPDRGRGSYYEQY	TRBD1	TRBJ2-7	TRBV18	few
ASSQRGSLGEQY	NA	TRBJ2-7	TRBV27	few
ASSPGQGNEKLF	TRBD1	TRBJ1-4	TRBV12-3/TRBV12-4	many
SADPLGQSEAF	NA	TRBJ1-1	TRBV20-1	few
ASSLDGLYNEQF	NA	TRBJ2-1	TRBV5-5	many
SAPGPTSETF	NA	TRBJ1-1	TRBV20-1	many
SVDPTGGETQY	TRBD1	TRBJ2-5	TRBV29-1	many
ASSLAAGENTEAF	NA	TRBJ1-1	TRBV7-6	many
SARGPGGVQETQY	TRBD2	TRBJ2-5	TRBV20-1	many
ASRMGQGGTGELF	TRBD1	TRBJ2-2	TRBV2	many
SVTSARDRAPYEQY	TRBD1	TRBJ2-7	TRBV29-1	NA
ATSERGADYEQY	TRBD2	TRBJ2-7	TRBV15	many
ASSFGGGPYTDTQY	TRBD2	TRBJ2-3	TRBV7-2	many
SCLSTDTQY	NA	TRBJ2-3	TRBV29-1	few
SVGLGAYNEQF	NA	TRBJ2-1	TRBV29-1	many
AGGSTEAF	NA	TRBJ1-1	TRBV30	many
ASSLGGNTEAF	NA	TRBJ1-1	TRBV5-1	many
AISEAVSFRLSTDTQY	NA	TRBJ2-3	TRBV10-3	many
ASGRGDTQY	TRBD2	TRBJ2-3	TRBV6-6	many
ASIPRALLNTGELF	NA	TRBJ2-2	TRBV6-5	many
ASSNRDNSYEQY	NA	TRBJ2-7	TRBV25-1	many
ASSPSGQLDQPQH	NA	TRBJ1-5	TRBV5-6	many
SASGGAGEQI	TRBD2	TRBJ2-1	TRBV20-1	NA
ASSPSGRGVQY	TRBD2	TRBJ2-7	TRBV5-1	many
ASSYGQAAGEQY	TRBD1	TRBJ2-7	TRBV3-1	many
ASSDLGSGHNEQF	NA	TRBJ2-1	TRBV12-3/TRBV12-4	many
ASRLSGGALTDTQY	TRBD2	TRBJ2-3	TRBV7-9	many
ASSWAGDTDTQY	NA	TRBJ2-3	TRBV5-1	many
ASSLSGYITSSTDTQY	NA	TRBJ2-3	TRBV28	NA
ASSFDVGEQY	NA	TRBJ2-7	TRBV12-3/TRBV12-4	many